This T cell receptor beta chain was identified during a study of identical twins. Study outcomes and limitations: Analyses of zero insertions could be partly confounded by invariant MAIT and iNKT cells. Beta out-of-frame sequences showed weaker excess sharing between twins.

This clonotype appeared many times. Its antigen is unidentified. This CDR3 is built from 13 residues. V lost 7 bases and J 6 bases, leaving 15 bases between the germline ends. Template switching introduced a universal primer site, and the cDNA bore unique molecular identifiers. TCRdb reprocessed the 5' RACE reads with MiXCR, giving one entry per CDR3 protein. In the table there are a few hundred thousand distinct CDR3 sequences, more than 9% of which are singletons. The data were also submitted as part of a second study, on yellow fever vaccine responses in identical twins. That source adds: In identical twins, vaccine T cell responses appeared partly shared and partly individual.

Source material: PBMCs. J is TRBJ1-2 and V is TRBV12-3 or TRBV12-4; maybe TRBD1 (5 bases). The origin of this receptor is a woman aged 18-29 years in good health. In DNA, the CDR3 is TGTGCCAGCATCTGGGGGGGAGGGGATGGCTACACCTTC. Protein: CASIWGGGDGYTF.